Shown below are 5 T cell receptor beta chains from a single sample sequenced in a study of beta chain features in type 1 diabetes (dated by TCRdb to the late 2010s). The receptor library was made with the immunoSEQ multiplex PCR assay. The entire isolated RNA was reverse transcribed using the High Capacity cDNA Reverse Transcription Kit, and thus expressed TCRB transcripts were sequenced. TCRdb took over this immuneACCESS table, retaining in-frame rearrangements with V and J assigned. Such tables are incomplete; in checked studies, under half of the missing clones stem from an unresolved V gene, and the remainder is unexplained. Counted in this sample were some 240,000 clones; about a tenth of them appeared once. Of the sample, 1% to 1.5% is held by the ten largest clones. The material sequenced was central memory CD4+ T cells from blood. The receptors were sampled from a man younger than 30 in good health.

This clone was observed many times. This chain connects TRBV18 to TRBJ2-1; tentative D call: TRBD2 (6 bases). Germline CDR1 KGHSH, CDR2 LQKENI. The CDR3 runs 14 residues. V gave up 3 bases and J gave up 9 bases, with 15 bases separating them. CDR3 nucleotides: TGTGCCAGCTCACCCTCCGGACTAACGGGTGAGCAGTTCTTC. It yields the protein CASSPSGLTGEQFF.

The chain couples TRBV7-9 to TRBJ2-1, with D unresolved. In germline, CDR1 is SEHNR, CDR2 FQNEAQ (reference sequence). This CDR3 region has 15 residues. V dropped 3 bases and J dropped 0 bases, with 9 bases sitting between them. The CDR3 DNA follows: TGTGCCAGCAGCTTTCAAGCTTCCTCCTACAATGAGCAGTTCTTC. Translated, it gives CASSFQASSYNEQFF.

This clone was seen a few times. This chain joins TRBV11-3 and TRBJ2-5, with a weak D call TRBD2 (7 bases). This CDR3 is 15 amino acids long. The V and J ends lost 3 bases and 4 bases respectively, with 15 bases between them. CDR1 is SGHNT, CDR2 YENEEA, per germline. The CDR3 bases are TGTGCCAGCAGCTTTCTCTCAGGGGAGGGAGAGACCCAGTACTTC. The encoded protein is CASSFLSGEGETQYF. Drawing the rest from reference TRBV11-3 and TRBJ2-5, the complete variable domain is EAGVVQSPRYKIIEKKQPVAFWCNPISGHNTLYWYLQNLGQGPELLIRYENEEAVDDSQLPKDRFSAERLKGVDSTLKIQPAELGDSAVYLCASSFLSGEGETQYFGPGTRLLVL.

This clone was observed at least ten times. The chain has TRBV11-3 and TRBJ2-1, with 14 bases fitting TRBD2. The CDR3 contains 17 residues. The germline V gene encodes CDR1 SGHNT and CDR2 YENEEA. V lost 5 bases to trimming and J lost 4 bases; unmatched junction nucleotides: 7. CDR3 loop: CASSTGTSGSYYNEQFF. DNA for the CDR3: TGTGCCAGCAGCACCGGGACTAGCGGGAGCTATTACAATGAGCAGTTCTTC.

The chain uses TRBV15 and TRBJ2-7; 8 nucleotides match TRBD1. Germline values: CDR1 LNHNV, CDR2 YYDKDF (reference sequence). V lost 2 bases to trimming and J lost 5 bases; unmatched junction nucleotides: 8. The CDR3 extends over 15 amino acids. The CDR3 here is CATSRIRGRRNEQYF. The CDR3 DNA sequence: TGTGCCACCAGCAGAATCAGGGGGCGGAGGAACGAGCAGTACTTC.